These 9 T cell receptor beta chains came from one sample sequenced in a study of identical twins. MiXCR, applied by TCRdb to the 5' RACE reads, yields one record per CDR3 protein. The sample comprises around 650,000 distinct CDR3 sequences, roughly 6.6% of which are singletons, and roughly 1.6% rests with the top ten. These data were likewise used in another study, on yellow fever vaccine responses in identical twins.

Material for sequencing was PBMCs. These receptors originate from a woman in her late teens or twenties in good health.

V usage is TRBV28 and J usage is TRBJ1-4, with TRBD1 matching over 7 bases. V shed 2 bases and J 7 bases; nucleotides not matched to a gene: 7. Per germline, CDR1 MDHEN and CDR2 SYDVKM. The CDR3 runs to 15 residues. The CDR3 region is CASSLVDRAREKLFF. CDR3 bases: TGTGCCAGCAGTTTAGTCGACAGGGCGCGTGAAAAACTGTTTTTT.

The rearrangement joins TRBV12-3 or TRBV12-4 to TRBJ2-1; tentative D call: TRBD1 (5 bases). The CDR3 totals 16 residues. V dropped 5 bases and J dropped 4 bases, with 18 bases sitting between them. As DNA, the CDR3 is TGTGCCAGCAGTGGGGTGACAGCTTTAGATTACAATGAGCAGTTCTTC. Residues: CASSGVTALDYNEQFF.

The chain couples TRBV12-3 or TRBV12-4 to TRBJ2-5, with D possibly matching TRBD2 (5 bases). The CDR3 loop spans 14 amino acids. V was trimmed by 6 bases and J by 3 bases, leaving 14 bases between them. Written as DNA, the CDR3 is TGTGCCAGCAGCCCGTGGACTGACAAAGAGACCCAGTACTTC. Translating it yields CASSPWTDKETQYF.

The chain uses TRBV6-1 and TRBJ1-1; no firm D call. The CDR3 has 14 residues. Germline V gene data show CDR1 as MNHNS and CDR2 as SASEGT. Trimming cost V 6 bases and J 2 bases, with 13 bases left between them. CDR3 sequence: CASRRTMGNTEAFF. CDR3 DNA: TGTGCCAGCAGGCGCACGATGGGAAACACTGAAGCTTTCTTT.

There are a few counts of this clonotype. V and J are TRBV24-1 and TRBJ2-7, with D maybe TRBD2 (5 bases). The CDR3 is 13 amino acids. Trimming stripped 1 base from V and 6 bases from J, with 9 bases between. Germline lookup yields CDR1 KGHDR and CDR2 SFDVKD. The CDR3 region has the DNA TGTGCCACCAGTGATTTCTCCGGAGGCGAGCAGTACTTC. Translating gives CATSDFSGGEQYF.

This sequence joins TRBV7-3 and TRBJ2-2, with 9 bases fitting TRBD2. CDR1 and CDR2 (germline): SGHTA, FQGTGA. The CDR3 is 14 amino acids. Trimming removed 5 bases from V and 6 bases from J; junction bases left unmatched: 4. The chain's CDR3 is CASSVGLAPGELFF. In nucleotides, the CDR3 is TGTGCCAGCAGCGTGGGACTAGCTCCCGGGGAGCTGTTTTTT.

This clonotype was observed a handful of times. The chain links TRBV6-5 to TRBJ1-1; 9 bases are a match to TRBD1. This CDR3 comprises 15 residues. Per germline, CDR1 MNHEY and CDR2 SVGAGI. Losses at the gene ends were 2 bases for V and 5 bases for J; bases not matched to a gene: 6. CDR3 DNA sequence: TGTGCCAGCAGTTACGGGGGACAGGGAATTACTGAAGCTTTCTTT. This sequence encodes CASSYGGQGITEAFF.

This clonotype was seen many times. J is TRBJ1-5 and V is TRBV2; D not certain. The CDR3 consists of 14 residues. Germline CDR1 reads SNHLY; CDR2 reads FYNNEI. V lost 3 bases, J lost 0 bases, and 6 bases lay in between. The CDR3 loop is CASSDWHSNQPQHF. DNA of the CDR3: TGTGCCAGCAGTGACTGGCATAGCAATCAGCCCCAGCATTTT.

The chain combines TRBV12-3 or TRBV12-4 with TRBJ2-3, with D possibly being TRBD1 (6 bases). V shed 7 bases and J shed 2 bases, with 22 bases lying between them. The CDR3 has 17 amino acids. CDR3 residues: CASIPDRWMSTTDTQYF. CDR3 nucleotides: TGTGCCAGCATCCCTGACAGGTGGATGTCTACCACAGATACGCAGTATTTT.